These 13 T cell receptor beta chains came from one sample sequenced in a study of cytomegalovirus exposure and HLA in healthy donors. Sequencing was performed with immunoSEQ multiplex PCR; in TCRdb, only in-frame clones are kept and a portion is missing. The table includes about 360,000 clones, 70% to 90% detected once. The material sequenced was PBMCs. The receptors derive from a woman aged 18 to 35 in good health and CMV-seronegative.

This chain joins TRBV4-2 and TRBJ2-7; a weak D match, TRBD2 (5 bases). The CDR3 has 18 residues. Germline V gene data show CDR1 as LGHNA and CDR2 as YNFKEQ. Trimming shortened V by 0 bases and J by 4 bases, and 22 bases separated the two germline ends. DNA of the CDR3: TGTGCCAGCAGCCAAGATTCGGGAATGACTGTGGGGATTTACGAGCAGTACTTC. This encodes CASSQDSGMTVGIYEQYF.

The chain recombines TRBV27 with TRBJ1-2, with 7 bases identical to TRBD1. J lost 6 bases, V lost 6 bases, and 7 bases had no gene match. The CDR3 is made up of 13 amino acids. Germline V CDR1 and CDR2: MNHEY, SMNVEV (reference sequence). The CDR3 spells CASRETGVDGYTF. The CDR3 bases are TGTGCCAGCAGGGAAACAGGGGTGGATGGCTACACCTTC.

The V gene is TRBV28, the J gene TRBJ2-7; TRBD2 matches 9 bases. Germline V gene sequence: CDR1 MDHEN, CDR2 SYDVKM. This CDR3 spans 16 amino acids. With 5 bases clipped from V and 2 bases from J, the junction kept 10 bases outside the gene matches. The chain's CDR3 is CASSLPGSGRPYEQYF. CDR3 nucleotide sequence: TGTGCCAGCAGTCTCCCGGGTAGCGGGAGACCCTACGAGCAGTACTTC. The full variable domain, rest sourced from reference TRBV28 and TRBJ2-7, is DVKVTQSSRYLVKRTGEKVFLECVQDMDHENMFWYRQDPGLGLRLIYFSYDVKMKEKGDIPEGYSVSREKKERFSLILESASTNQTSMYLCASSLPGSGRPYEQYFGPGTRLTVT.

The chain combines TRBV5-1 with TRBJ1-1; no clear D gene. The V gene's germline CDR1 is SGHRS and CDR2 YFSETQ. The CDR3 is made up of 14 amino acids. With 0 bases removed from V and 5 bases from J, the gap between germline ends came to 11 bases. The CDR3 DNA reads as TGCGCCAGCAGCTTGGAGAGGGAAGTGACTGAAGCTTTCTTT. Translating it yields CASSLEREVTEAFF. Full variable domain (missing parts from reference TRBV5-1 and TRBJ1-1): KAGVTQTPRYLIKTRGQQVTLSCSPISGHRSVSWYQQTPGQGLQFLFEYFSETQRNKGNFPGRFSGRQFSNSRSEMNVSTLELGDSALYLCASSLEREVTEAFFGQGTRLTVV.

This clone was picked up a small number of times. The V gene is TRBV6-4, the J gene TRBJ1-3; 8 bases are a match to TRBD1. CDR3 length: 15 amino acids. The V gene's germline CDR1 is MRHNA and CDR2 SNTAGT. With V trimmed by 3 bases and J by 1 base, 2 bases remained unmatched. This CDR3 reads CASSETGGSGNTIYF. CDR3 sequence (DNA): TGTGCCAGCAGTGAAACAGGGGGATCTGGAAACACCATATATTTT.

V usage is TRBV2 and J usage is TRBJ2-7, with 7 bases fitting TRBD1. V lost 3 bases and J lost 9; bases outside the gene matches: 8. This CDR3 is 13 amino acids long. Germline V gives CDR1 SNHLY, CDR2 FYNNEI. The CDR3 DNA reads TGTGCCAGCAGTGAGGGGACAGCGTTTGCGCAGTACTTC. Amino acids: CASSEGTAFAQYF.

There are a few counts of this clone. The gene calls are TRBV30 and TRBJ1-2; D is possibly TRBD1 (5 bases). This CDR3 contains 14 residues. Germline V gene lookup returns CDR1 GTSNPN and CDR2 SVGIG (reference sequence). Trimming left V 0 bases short and J 2 bases short, with 10 bases between. Here the CDR3 DNA reads TGTGCCTGGAGTGTACGGGACTCCAACTATGGCTACACCTTC. Its protein is CAWSVRDSNYGYTF.

The chain has TRBV6-5 and TRBJ1-2; D might be TRBD1 (6 bases). Germline lookup yields CDR1 MNHEY and CDR2 SVGAGI. The CDR3 totals 14 residues. The V gene lost 4 bases and the J gene lost 5 bases, with 14 bases spanning the gap. The CDR3 nucleotides read TGTGCCAGCAGTTTCAACAGGGTGCGGTATGGCTACACCTTC. This codes for CASSFNRVRYGYTF.

The rearrangement uses TRBV2 and TRBJ2-5, with 9 bases aligning to TRBD2. CDR3 length: 18 amino acids. The ends lost 2 bases at V and 4 bases at J; junction bases unmatched: 14. The V gene's germline CDR1 is SNHLY and CDR2 FYNNEI. The CDR3 bases are TGTGCCAGCAGTGAATCTCAGTCGGCGGGGGGGATATTAGAGACCCAGTACTTC. Its protein is CASSESQSAGGILETQYF.

CDR3 bases: TGCGCCAGCAGCTTGGATGGGAGTGGCTACACCTTC. Translated: CASSLDGSGYTF. The V and J genes are TRBV5-1 and TRBJ1-2; D gene ambiguous. Trimming took off 0 bases at V and 7 bases at J, with 7 bases between the two ends. The CDR3 has 12 amino acids. The germline gives CDR1 SGHRS, CDR2 YFSETQ.

V gene TRBV27 combines with J gene TRBJ1-2; D is perhaps TRBD1 (5 bases). The V and J ends lost 5 bases and 1 base respectively, with 14 bases between them. Germline CDR1 MNHEY, CDR2 SMNVEV (reference sequence). This CDR3 region has 15 residues. In nucleotides, the CDR3 is TGTGCCAGCAGTACCCGGGAGGGGCTTAACTATGGCTACACCTTC. It yields the protein CASSTREGLNYGYTF.

The chain uses TRBV25-1 and TRBJ1-3, with D hard to call. V shed 4 bases and J shed 0 bases, with 13 bases lying between them. This CDR3 is 16 amino acids long. CDR1 is MGHDK, CDR2 SYGVNS, per germline. CDR3 sequence reads: CASSARRGSSGNTIYF. CDR3 nucleotides: TGTGCCAGCAGTGCCCGACGGGGTAGCTCTGGAAACACCATATATTTT.

This clone was detected once. In nucleotides, the CDR3 is TGCGCCAGCAAAATCGAACGGGCTAATGAAAAACTGTTTTTT. It codes for CASKIERANEKLFF. This sequence joins TRBV5-1 and TRBJ1-4; D remains ambiguous. V was pared by 6 bases and J by 3 bases, with 12 bases between. CDR1 SGHRS and CDR2 YFSETQ come from the germline V gene. CDR3 size: 14 residues.